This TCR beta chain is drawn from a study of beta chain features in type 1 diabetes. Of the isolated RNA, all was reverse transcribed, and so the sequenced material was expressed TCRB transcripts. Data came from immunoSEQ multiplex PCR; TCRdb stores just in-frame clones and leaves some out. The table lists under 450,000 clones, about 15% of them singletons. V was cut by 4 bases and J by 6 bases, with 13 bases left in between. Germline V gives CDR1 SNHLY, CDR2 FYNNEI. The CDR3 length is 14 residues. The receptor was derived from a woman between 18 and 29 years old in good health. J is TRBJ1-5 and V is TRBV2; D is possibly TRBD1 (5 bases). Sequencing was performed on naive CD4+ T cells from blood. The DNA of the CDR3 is TGTGCCAGCAGTGGGGACGACGGGGGTCAGCCCCAGCATTTT. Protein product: CASSGDDGGQPQHF.